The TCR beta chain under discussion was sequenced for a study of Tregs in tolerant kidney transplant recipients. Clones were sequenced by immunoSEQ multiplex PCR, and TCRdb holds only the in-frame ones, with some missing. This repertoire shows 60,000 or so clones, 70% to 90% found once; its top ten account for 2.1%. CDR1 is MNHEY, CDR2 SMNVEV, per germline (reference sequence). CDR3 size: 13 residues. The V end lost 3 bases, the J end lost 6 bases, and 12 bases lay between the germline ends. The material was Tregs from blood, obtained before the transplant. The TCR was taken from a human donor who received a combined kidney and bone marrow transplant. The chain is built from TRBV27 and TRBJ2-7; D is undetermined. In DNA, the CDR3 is TGTGCCAGCAGTTTTCGGCCCCGGAGCGAGCAGTACTTC. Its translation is CASSFRPRSEQYF.